Sequencing of this T cell receptor beta chain was carried out in a study of T-cell reconstitution after alpha-beta-depleted transplantation in children (dated by TCRdb to about 2016). Turning to the overall study: T-cell immune reconstitution after TCRalphabeta/CD19-depleted allogeneic hematopoietic cell transplantation in children was quantitatively tracked in the study by means of TCR repertoire profiling. Broader findings and caveats from the paper: The frequencies of hyperexpanded clones fell over the following months, and after one year, T-cell counts and TCRbeta diversity were mostly attributed to newly produced T cells. About two months after transplant, the apparently early recovery of alphabetaT-cell counts reportedly depended on just several hundred clones that had expanded rapidly and came from non-depleted graft cells. In some patients, high TCRbeta diversity at day 60 was attributed to recipient T cells and intrathymic progenitors that had survived conditioning.

The library was built by means of PCR. The data were produced on an Illumina HiSeq 2500. TCR libraries were prepared with molecular barcoding, using unique molecular identifiers to normalize TCRbeta repertoire quantification. The public reads were reprocessed in TCRdb via fastp at Q25 and MiXCR, keeping in-frame beta chains. When rows share a CDR3 protein, they turn into one entry using the most common DNA and genes. Here the sample has 800,000 to 1,000,000 distinct CDR3 sequences; about 29% occur a single time. The top ten clones comprise over 25% of the sample. V is trimmed back by 5 bases and J by 3 bases, and the junction contains 6 bases that no gene match accounts for. From the cysteine up to the phenylalanine, the CDR3 has a length of 15 residues. Only the CDR3 DNA stays, 45 bases, in frame from base 1. A single count supports this clonotype. Its antigen remains undetermined. It has no much larger one-base neighbor in the sample; base qualities were not kept.

The treatment or condition tag for this specimen amounts to: allogeneic hematopoietic cell transplantation with graft depleted of TCRalphabeta T cells and CD19 B cells. The children who served as transplant recipients had been given grafts of TCRalphabeta/CD19-depleted allogeneic hematopoietic cells. In this chain, TRBV12-3 or TRBV12-4 is recombined with TRBJ2-3, with 9 bases in between that match TRBD2. The starting material was PBMCs, mostly from graft donor cells, obtained 360 days after TCRalphabeta/CD19-depleted stem cell transplant. The receptor comes from a boy in the first two years of life who had a stem cell transplant for SCID, so the T cells may come from the graft donor. DNA sequence: TGTGCCAGCAGTAAGCCTAGCGGGGAGACAGATACGCAGTATTTT. This encodes CASSKPSGETDTQYF.